The 32 T cell receptor beta chains below were found in one sample sequenced in a study of T cell repertoires in cytomegalovirus infection. The antigens these receptors bind are not known. TCRdb recomputed calls from the reads with MiXCR, one row per CDR3 protein. Of hundreds of thousands of distinct CDR3 sequences in the sample, 30% to 35% were seen once. Sequences were derived from cultured CD8+ T cells from PBMCs, sampled from culture after CMV antigen stimulation. The origin of the receptors is a human donor in good health (CMV status not recorded). Some clones in this sample may be carry-over from other donors' samples.

The chain links TRBV7-9 to TRBJ2-1; D is unresolved. Germline V gene data show CDR1 as SEHNR and CDR2 as FQNEAQ (reference sequence). Trimming pared 5 bases from V and 7 bases from J, leaving 12 bases between. This CDR3 spans 13 amino acids. The CDR3 region has the DNA TGTGCCAGCAGCCCCAACCCCCGGAATGAGCAGTTCTTC. It translates to CASSPNPRNEQFF. The whole variable domain, remainder taken from reference TRBV7-9 and TRBJ2-1, is DTGVSQNPRHKITKRGQNVTFRCDPISEHNRLYWYRQTLGQGPEFLTYFQNEAQLEKSRLLSDRFSAERPKGSFSTLEIQRTEQGDSAMYLCASSPNPRNEQFFGPGTRLTVL.

DNA of the CDR3: TGTGCCGTCCTTCCCCGTAGGGCCACCCACGTCGGGGAGCTGTTTTTT. It encodes CAVLPRRATHVGELFF. The chain recombines TRBV7-6 with TRBJ2-2; D ambiguous. The V and J ends lost 11 bases and 7 bases respectively, with 26 bases between them. Germline loops: CDR1 SGHVS, CDR2 FNYEAQ. This CDR3 contains 16 residues.

This clonotype has just a few counts. The genes are TRBV11-1 and TRBJ2-7; 10 bases agree with TRBD1. This CDR3 comprises 15 residues. Germline CDR1 and CDR2: SGHAT and FQDESV (reference sequence). V lost 3 bases to trimming and J lost 7 bases; unmatched junction nucleotides: 9. The CDR3, as DNA: TGTGCCAGCAGCTTTACCGGGACAGGGGAATGGGAGCAGTACGTC. This sequence encodes CASSFTGTGEWEQYV.

V is TRBV7-9 and J is TRBJ2-2, with 10 bases identical to TRBD1. Germline CDR1 is SEHNR and CDR2 is FQNEAQ (reference sequence). V shed 5 bases and J 7 bases; nucleotides not matched to a gene: 10. The CDR3 contains 16 residues. The CDR3 loop reads CASSPPGTGDYGELFF. In DNA form, the CDR3 reads TGTGCCAGCAGCCCGCCAGGGACAGGGGACTACGGGGAGCTGTTTTTT. Full variable domain (rest looked up from reference TRBV7-9 and TRBJ2-2): DTGVSQNPRHKITKRGQNVTFRCDPISEHNRLYWYRQTLGQGPEFLTYFQNEAQLEKSRLLSDRFSAERPKGSFSTLEIQRTEQGDSAMYLCASSPPGTGDYGELFFGEGSRLTVL.

This chain connects TRBV4-1 to TRBJ2-7, with 14 bases lining up with TRBD2. Per germline, CDR1 MGHRA and CDR2 YSYEKL. V lost 3 bases and J lost 4; bases outside the gene matches: 2. The CDR3 spans 15 residues. CDR3 residues: CASSQGLAGEYEQYF. DNA of the CDR3: TGCGCCAGCAGCCAGGGACTAGCGGGGGAATACGAGCAGTACTTC.

Turning to this clonotype: A much larger clonotype is one base distant, so this may be a read error. This chain links TRBV11-3 with TRBJ2-1; 15 bases agree with TRBD2. CDR1 and CDR2 from the germline V gene are SGHNT and YENEEA. Trimming took 5 bases from V and 6 from J; bases not matched to a gene: 8. The CDR3 spans 17 residues. CDR3 residues: CASSPRTSGGECNEQFF. In nucleotides, the CDR3 is TGTGCCAGCAGCCCACGGACTAGCGGGGGGGAGTGCAATGAGCAGTTCTTC.

V and J are TRBV6-2 or TRBV6-3 and TRBJ1-1; D is ambiguous. The germline gives CDR1 MNHEY, CDR2 SVGEGT. The CDR3 is 14 amino acids. The V end lost 0 bases, the J end lost 7 bases, and 12 bases lay between the germline ends. For the CDR3, the DNA is TGTGCCAGCAGTTACTCGAGAGGATCTATTGAAGCTTTCTTT. Protein product: CASSYSRGSIEAFF.

The V and J genes are TRBV24-1 and TRBJ2-3; D is perhaps TRBD1 or TRBD2 (6 bases each). The germline V and J ends were trimmed by 4 bases and 6 bases, with 13 bases remaining between them. The CDR3 contains 14 residues. In germline, CDR1 is KGHDR, CDR2 SFDVKD. This chain's CDR3 is CATSERGVRDTQYF. The CDR3 DNA is TGTGCCACCAGTGAAAGGGGGGTCCGGGATACGCAGTATTTT.

J is TRBJ2-7 and V is TRBV9, with 10 positions matching TRBD1. CDR1 and CDR2 from the germline V gene are SGDLS and YYNGEE. The CDR3 is made up of 15 amino acids. The ends lost 1 base at V and 5 bases at J; junction bases unmatched: 6. The CDR3 DNA is TGTGCCAGCAGCGTAAGGGACAGGGGTTTTCACGAGCAGTACTTC. This encodes CASSVRDRGFHEQYF.

This chain links TRBV10-3 with TRBJ1-3; possibly TRBD1 for D (5 bases). Germline CDR1 is ENHRY and CDR2 is SYGVKD. The length of the CDR3 is 15 residues. V dropped 0 bases and J dropped 2 bases, with 8 bases sitting between them. DNA of the CDR3: TGTGCCATCAGTGAGTCTAGGGGAACTGGAAACACCATATATTTT. Translating gives CAISESRGTGNTIYF.

In its sample, this clonotype was seen a few times. This chain connects TRBV19 to TRBJ2-1; TRBD2 is a possible D gene (6 bases). There are 14 residues in the CDR3. Germline V gene sequence: CDR1 LNHDA, CDR2 SQIVND (reference sequence). Trimming stripped 3 bases from V and 6 bases from J, with 12 bases between. The CDR3 here is CASSMGTAFNEQFF. The CDR3, as DNA: TGTGCCAGTAGTATGGGGACTGCCTTCAATGAGCAGTTCTTC.

The chain couples TRBV4-1 to TRBJ1-2; D is ambiguous. Germline loops: CDR1 MGHRA, CDR2 YSYEKL. V was shortened by 1 base and J by 4 bases, with 4 bases between the two germline ends. CDR3 length equals 12 residues. The CDR3 DNA reads as TGCGCCAGCAGCCAAGTCGGCTATGGCTACACCTTC. Amino acid sequence: CASSQVGYGYTF.

The rearrangement uses TRBV4-2 and TRBJ2-2; 8 bases match TRBD2. Losses at the gene ends were 0 bases for V and 2 bases for J; bases not matched to a gene: 11. The V gene's germline CDR1 is LGHNA and CDR2 YNFKEQ. CDR3 size: 19 residues. CDR3 protein: CASSQDDGFGGANTGELFF. For the CDR3, the DNA is TGTGCCAGCAGCCAAGACGACGGTTTCGGGGGGGCTAACACCGGGGAGCTGTTTTTT.

This clonotype was picked up a small number of times. This chain uses TRBV19 with TRBJ2-5; no firm D call. Germline assignment: CDR1 LNHDA and CDR2 SQIVND (reference sequence). Deletions cut 6 bases from V and 1 base from J, with 12 bases between. The CDR3 covers 14 residues. CDR3 DNA: TGTGCCAGTAGATTAGGCAATGTCCAAGAGACCCAGTACTTC. It encodes CASRLGNVQETQYF.

This clonotype is a singleton in its sample. The J gene is TRBJ2-1, the V gene TRBV5-1; 9 nucleotides agree with TRBD1. J was trimmed by 0 bases and V by 0 bases; bases with no gene match: 7. This CDR3 contains 18 residues. CDR1 SGHRS and CDR2 YFSETQ come from the germline V gene. In DNA, the CDR3 is TGCGCCAGCAGCTTGGTCCCGGGACAGGGAAACTCCTACAATGAGCAGTTCTTC. Encoded protein: CASSLVPGQGNSYNEQFF.

J is TRBJ1-1 and V is TRBV4-3, with D unresolved. CDR1 and CDR2 from the germline V gene are LGHNA and YSLEER. Trimming removed 2 bases at V and 7 bases at J, with 8 bases between. This CDR3 has 12 residues. The CDR3 reads CASSQFQNEAFF. As DNA, the CDR3 is TGCGCCAGCAGCCAATTCCAGAATGAAGCTTTCTTT.

J is TRBJ1-1 and V is TRBV12-3 or TRBV12-4; maybe TRBD1 (5 bases). CDR3 length equals 13 residues. V gave up 6 bases and J gave up 0 bases, with 8 bases separating them. The CDR3 region has the DNA TGTGCCAGCAGATTGGGGCTGAACACTGAAGCTTTCTTT. This codes for CASRLGLNTEAFF.

This clonotype appeared a few times. This chain links TRBV19 with TRBJ1-2; 7 bases agree with TRBD1. The CDR3 consists of 15 residues. The J segment lost 1 base and the V segment lost 3 bases, leaving 5 bases of the junction unmatched. From germline, CDR1 is LNHDA and CDR2 SQIVND (reference sequence). The CDR3 DNA sequence: TGTGCCAGTAGTATGAGGACAGGATTTAACTATGGCTACACCTTC. Translated: CASSMRTGFNYGYTF.

This chain joins TRBV10-3 and TRBJ2-3; TRBD2 agrees at 10 bases. J lost 1 base, V lost 8 bases, and 15 bases had no gene match. The CDR3 extends over 18 amino acids. The V gene's germline CDR1 is ENHRY and CDR2 SYGVKD. The CDR3 is CAISDPAGGPIGTDTQYF. DNA of the CDR3: TGTGCCATCTCTGATCCAGCGGGGGGGCCAATCGGCACAGATACGCAGTATTTT.

This clonotype was detected ten times or more. This chain connects TRBV7-2 to TRBJ1-2; D is uncertain. CDR1 is SGHTA, CDR2 FQGNSA, per germline. The CDR3 length is 14 residues. Trimming shortened V by 7 bases and J by 0 bases, and 12 bases separated the two germline ends. This CDR3 reads CASTLRPTNYGYTF. The DNA of the CDR3 is TGTGCCAGCACCCTGCGTCCCACTAACTATGGCTACACCTTC.

The chain couples TRBV7-6 to TRBJ2-5, with 9 bases identical to TRBD2. The CDR3 spans 15 residues. V shed 7 bases, J shed 0 bases, and the junction held 6 bases outside the gene matches. Germline V lookup: CDR1 SGHVS, CDR2 FNYEAQ. The chain's CDR3 is CASTRSGGNQETQYF. CDR3 nucleotide sequence: TGTGCCAGCACCCGTAGCGGGGGAAACCAAGAGACCCAGTACTTC.

The rearrangement links TRBV7-9 to TRBJ2-7, with a tentative D call TRBD2 (5 bases). V lost 5 bases and J lost 2, with 13 bases in between. This CDR3 comprises 14 residues. Germline V lookup: CDR1 SEHNR, CDR2 FQNEAQ (reference sequence). The CDR3, as DNA: TGTGCCAGCAGCCTAACCCGGGAACCCTACGAGCAGTACTTC. Amino acids: CASSLTREPYEQYF.

This clonotype was counted between two and nine times. The chain has TRBV7-9 and TRBJ2-3, with D hard to call. The CDR3 spans 12 residues. The V and J ends lost 5 bases and 7 bases respectively, with 10 bases between them. Germline lookup yields CDR1 SEHNR and CDR2 FQNEAQ (reference sequence). The CDR3 sequence is CASSPSLNTQYF. CDR3 DNA sequence: TGTGCCAGCAGCCCATCCTTAAATACGCAGTATTTT.

V is TRBV15 and J is TRBJ1-1; possibly TRBD1 for D (5 bases). The germline V and J ends were trimmed by 8 bases and 5 bases, with 12 bases remaining between them. Germline V gene data show CDR1 as LNHNV and CDR2 as YYDKDF (reference sequence). The CDR3 is made up of 12 amino acids. CDR3 protein: CATGGGNTEAFF. DNA of the CDR3: TGTGCCACCGGGGGAGGGAATACTGAAGCTTTCTTT.

The chain is built from TRBV7-9 and TRBJ1-1; D call uncertain. With 6 bases removed from V and 2 bases from J, the gap between germline ends came to 22 bases. Germline loops: CDR1 SEHNR, CDR2 FQNEAQ (reference sequence). The CDR3 totals 17 residues. The CDR3 DNA reads as TGTGCCAGCAGTACCTGGGTGATGCAGGAGAAAAACACTGAAGCTTTCTTT. Translation gives CASSTWVMQEKNTEAFF.

The chain links TRBV28 to TRBJ1-5; 9 nucleotides match TRBD1. The germline V gene encodes CDR1 MDHEN and CDR2 SYDVKM. J gave up 6 bases and V 5 bases, and 5 bases lay outside the gene matches. The CDR3 extends over 14 amino acids. CDR3: CASSQTGGTQPQHF. The CDR3 DNA reads as TGTGCCAGCAGTCAGACAGGGGGAACTCAGCCCCAGCATTTT. The variable domain in full, with the rest retrieved from reference TRBV28 and TRBJ1-5, is DVKVTQSSRYLVKRTGEKVFLECVQDMDHENMFWYRQDPGLGLRLIYFSYDVKMKEKGDIPEGYSVSREKKERFSLILESASTNQTSMYLCASSQTGGTQPQHFGDGTRLSIL.

The rearrangement uses TRBV13 and TRBJ2-4, with TRBD2 matching 7 bases. V lost 5 bases to trimming and J lost 4 bases; unmatched junction nucleotides: 8. The CDR3 is 15 amino acids. Germline V gene lookup returns CDR1 PRHDT and CDR2 FYEKMQ (reference sequence). CDR3 residues: CASSPALGGKNIQYF. CDR3 bases: TGTGCCAGCAGCCCTGCTCTCGGGGGGAAAAACATTCAGTACTTC.

The chain has TRBV9 and TRBJ1-4, with D possibly matching TRBD1 (5 bases). This CDR3 has 14 amino acids. Germline V gene data show CDR1 as SGDLS and CDR2 as YYNGEE. V was clipped by 3 bases and J by 8 bases, with 14 bases between them. CDR3 in DNA: TGTGCCAGCAGCGCCCAGGGAGTAGACGAAAAACTGTTTTTT. Protein sequence: CASSAQGVDEKLFF.

V usage is TRBV20-1 and J usage is TRBJ2-4; 8 nucleotides align to TRBD1. The CDR3 is made up of 17 amino acids. The V segment lost 0 bases and the J segment 0 bases; nucleotides outside the gene matches: 7. Germline CDR1 and CDR2: DFQATT and SNEGSKA (reference sequence). CDR3 residues: CSARDVWTGSAKNIQYF. In DNA, the CDR3 is TGCAGTGCTAGAGATGTGTGGACAGGGTCAGCCAAAAACATTCAGTACTTC.

Worth noting for this clonotype: The junction does not match germline at one end; this may be a read error. This chain joins TRBV6-5 and TRBJ1-5; D call uncertain. The germline CDR1 and CDR2 sequences are MNHEY and SVGAGI. The CDR3 totals 15 residues. The CDR3 region is CAGSQNGGSNQPQHF. The CDR3 DNA sequence: TGTGCCGGCAGCCAAAACGGTGGTAGCAATCAGCCCCAGCATTTT.

The rearrangement links TRBV12-3 or TRBV12-4 to TRBJ1-2; D may be TRBD1 (6 bases). The V end lost 10 bases, the J end lost 4 bases, and 16 bases lay between the germline ends. The CDR3 runs 13 residues. In DNA, the CDR3 is TGTGCCATCTATCTGACAGGACCCTATGGCTACACCTTC. This sequence encodes CAIYLTGPYGYTF.

A few counts support this clonotype. CDR3 amino acids: CASSEWISKVTDTQYF. Written as DNA, the CDR3 is TGTGCCAGCAGTGAATGGATCAGCAAAGTCACAGATACGCAGTATTTT. The chain combines TRBV6-1 with TRBJ2-3; no reliable D call. Germline V gene lookup returns CDR1 MNHNS and CDR2 SASEGT. This CDR3 comprises 16 residues. Trimming pared 2 bases from V and 2 bases from J, leaving 14 bases between.